This note documents a single T cell receptor (beta chain) sequence. The antigen remains undetermined. This sample is drawn from a study of T-cell memory formation after mild COVID-19. Study-level results: Clones that contracted from day 15 to 85 had balanced CD4/CD8; later expanders were CD4+ biased.

5'RACE with constant-segment primers yielded barcoded, UMI-tagged TCR alpha and TCR beta cDNA libraries. TCRdb recomputed calls from the 5' RACE reads with MiXCR, one row per CDR3 protein. The sample shows under 600,000 distinct CDR3 sequences, 20% to 25% of them seen only once. The sequenced sample consisted of PBMCs or a T cell subset sorted from them (not recorded which). This clonotype was obtained from an adult woman who had mild COVID-19 (a few samples of this study predate the infection). Cell type and time point are not known.

The CDR3: CATSVRGEQYF. For the CDR3, the DNA is TGTGCCACCAGCGTAAGGGGGGAGCAGTACTTC. The V call is TRBV15, the J call TRBJ2-7; tentative D call: TRBD1 (6 bases). The CDR3 covers 11 residues. Germline CDR1 LNHNV, CDR2 YYDKDF (reference sequence). V dropped 5 bases and J dropped 7 bases, with 9 bases sitting between them.